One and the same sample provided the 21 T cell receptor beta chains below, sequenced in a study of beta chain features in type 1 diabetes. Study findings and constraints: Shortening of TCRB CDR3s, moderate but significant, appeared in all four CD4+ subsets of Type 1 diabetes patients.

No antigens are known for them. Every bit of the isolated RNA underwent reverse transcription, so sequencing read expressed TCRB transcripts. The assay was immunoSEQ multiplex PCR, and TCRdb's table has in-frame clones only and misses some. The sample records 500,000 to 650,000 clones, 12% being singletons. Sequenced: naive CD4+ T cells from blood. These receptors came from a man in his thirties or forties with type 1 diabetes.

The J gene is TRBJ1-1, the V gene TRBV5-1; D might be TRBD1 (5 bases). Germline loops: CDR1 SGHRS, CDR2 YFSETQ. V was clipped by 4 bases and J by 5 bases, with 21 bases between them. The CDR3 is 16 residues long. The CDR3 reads CASSLALLEGKTEAFF. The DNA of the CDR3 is TGCGCCAGCAGCCTGGCGCTTCTGGAGGGGAAAACTGAAGCTTTCTTT.

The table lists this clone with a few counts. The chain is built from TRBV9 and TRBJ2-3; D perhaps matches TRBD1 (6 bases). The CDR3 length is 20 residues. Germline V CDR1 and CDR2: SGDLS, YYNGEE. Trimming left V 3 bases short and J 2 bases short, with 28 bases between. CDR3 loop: CASSGTDPDVPPRTTDTQYF. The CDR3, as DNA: TGTGCCAGCAGCGGGACAGACCCGGACGTCCCTCCCAGAACCACAGATACGCAGTATTTT.

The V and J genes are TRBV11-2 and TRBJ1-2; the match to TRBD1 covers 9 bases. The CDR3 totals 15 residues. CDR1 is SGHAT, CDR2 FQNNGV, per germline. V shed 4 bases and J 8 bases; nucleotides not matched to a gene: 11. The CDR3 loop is CASSSSRDRVEGYTF. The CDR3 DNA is TGTGCCAGCAGCTCGTCCCGGGACAGGGTTGAAGGCTACACCTTC.

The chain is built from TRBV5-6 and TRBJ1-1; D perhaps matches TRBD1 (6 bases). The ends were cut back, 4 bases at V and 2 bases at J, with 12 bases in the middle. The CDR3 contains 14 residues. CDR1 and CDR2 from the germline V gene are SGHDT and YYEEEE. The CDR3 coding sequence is TGTGCCAGCAGCCGTGGACAGTTCAACACTGAAGCTTTCTTT. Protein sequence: CASSRGQFNTEAFF.

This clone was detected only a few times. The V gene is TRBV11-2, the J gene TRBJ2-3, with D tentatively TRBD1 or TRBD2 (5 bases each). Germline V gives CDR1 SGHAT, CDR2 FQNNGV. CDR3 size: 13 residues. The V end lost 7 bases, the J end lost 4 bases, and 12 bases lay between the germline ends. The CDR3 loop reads CASNRDRPDTQYF. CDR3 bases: TGTGCCAGCAATCGGGACCGACCAGATACGCAGTATTTT.

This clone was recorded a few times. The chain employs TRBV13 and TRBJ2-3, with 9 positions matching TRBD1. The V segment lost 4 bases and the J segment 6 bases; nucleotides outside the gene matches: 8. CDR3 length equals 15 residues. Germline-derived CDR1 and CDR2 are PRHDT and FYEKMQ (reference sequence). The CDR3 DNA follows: TGTGCCAGCAGCTCCCCATACAGGGGGCTTGATACGCAGTATTTT. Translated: CASSSPYRGLDTQYF.

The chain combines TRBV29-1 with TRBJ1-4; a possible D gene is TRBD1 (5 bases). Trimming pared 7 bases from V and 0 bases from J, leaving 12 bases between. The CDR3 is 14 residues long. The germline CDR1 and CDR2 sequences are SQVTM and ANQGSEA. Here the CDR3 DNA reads TGCAGCGCGGGACGGGGCGCAACTAATGAAAAACTGTTTTTT. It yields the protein CSAGRGATNEKLFF.

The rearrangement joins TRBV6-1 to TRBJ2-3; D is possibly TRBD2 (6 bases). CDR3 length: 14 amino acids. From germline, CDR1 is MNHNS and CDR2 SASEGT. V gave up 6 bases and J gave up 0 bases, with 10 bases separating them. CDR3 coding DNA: TGTGCCAGCAGCGGGGGACCTAGCACAGATACGCAGTATTTT. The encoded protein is CASSGGPSTDTQYF.

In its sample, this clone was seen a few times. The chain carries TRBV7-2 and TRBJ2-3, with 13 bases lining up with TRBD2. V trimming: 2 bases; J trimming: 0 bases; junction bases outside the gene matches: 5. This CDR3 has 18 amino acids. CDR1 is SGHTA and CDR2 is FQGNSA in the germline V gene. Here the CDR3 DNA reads TGTGCCAGCAGCTTACGTGGGACTAGCGGGGACAGCACAGATACGCAGTATTTT. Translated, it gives CASSLRGTSGDSTDTQYF.

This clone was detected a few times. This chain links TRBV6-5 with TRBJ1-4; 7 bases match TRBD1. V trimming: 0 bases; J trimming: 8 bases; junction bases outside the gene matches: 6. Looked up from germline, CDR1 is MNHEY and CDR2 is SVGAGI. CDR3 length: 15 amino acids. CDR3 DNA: TGTGCCAGCAGTTACTCGACGCAGGGGGTCGAAAAACTGTTTTTT. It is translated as CASSYSTQGVEKLFF.

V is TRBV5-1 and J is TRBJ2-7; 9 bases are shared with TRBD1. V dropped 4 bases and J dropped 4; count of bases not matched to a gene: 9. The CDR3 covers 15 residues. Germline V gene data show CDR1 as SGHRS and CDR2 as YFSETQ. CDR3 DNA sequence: TGCGCCAGCAGCCCACAGGGGGCTCAAGGGTACGAGCAGTACTTC. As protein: CASSPQGAQGYEQYF.

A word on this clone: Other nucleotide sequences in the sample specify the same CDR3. In DNA form, the CDR3 reads TGTGCCAGCAGTTCCAGGACAGGGAACACTGAAGCTTTCTTT. Amino acids: CASSSRTGNTEAFF. The chain couples TRBV7-2 to TRBJ1-1; TRBD1 matches at 7 bases. The V gene end was trimmed by 6 bases and the J gene end by 1 base; junction bases not matched to a gene: 5. Germline CDR1 SGHTA, CDR2 FQGNSA. CDR3 size: 14 residues.

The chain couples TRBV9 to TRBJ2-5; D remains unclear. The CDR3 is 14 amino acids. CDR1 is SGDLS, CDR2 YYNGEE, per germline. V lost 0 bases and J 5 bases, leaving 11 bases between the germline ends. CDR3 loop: CASSVGQRMETQYF. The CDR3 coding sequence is TGTGCCAGCAGCGTAGGTCAACGGATGGAGACCCAGTACTTC.

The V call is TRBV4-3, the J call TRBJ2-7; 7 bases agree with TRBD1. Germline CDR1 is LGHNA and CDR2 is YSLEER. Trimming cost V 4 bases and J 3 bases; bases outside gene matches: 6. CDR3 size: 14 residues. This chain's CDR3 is CASSLDRQGYEQYF. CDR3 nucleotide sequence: TGCGCCAGCAGCCTAGATAGACAGGGCTACGAGCAGTACTTC.

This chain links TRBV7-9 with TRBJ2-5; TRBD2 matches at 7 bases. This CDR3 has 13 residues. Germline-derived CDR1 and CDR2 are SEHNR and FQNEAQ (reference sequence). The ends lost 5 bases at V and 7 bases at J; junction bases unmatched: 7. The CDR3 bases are TGTGCCAGCAGCCCCCCGGGCGGGGGGACCCAGTACTTC. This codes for CASSPPGGGTQYF.

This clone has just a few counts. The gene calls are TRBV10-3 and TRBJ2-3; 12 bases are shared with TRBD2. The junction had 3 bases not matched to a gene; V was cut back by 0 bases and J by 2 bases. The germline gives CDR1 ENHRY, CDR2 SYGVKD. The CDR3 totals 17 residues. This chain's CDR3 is CAISESLAGGLTDTQYF. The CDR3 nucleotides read TGTGCCATCAGTGAGTCGCTAGCGGGGGGGCTCACAGATACGCAGTATTTT.

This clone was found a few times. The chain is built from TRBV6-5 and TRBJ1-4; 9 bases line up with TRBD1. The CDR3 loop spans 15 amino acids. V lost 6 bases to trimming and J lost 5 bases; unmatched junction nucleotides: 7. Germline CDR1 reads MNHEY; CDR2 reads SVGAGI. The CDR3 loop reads CASRLTGGANEKLFF. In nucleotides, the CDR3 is TGTGCCAGCAGACTTACAGGGGGCGCAAATGAAAAACTGTTTTTT.

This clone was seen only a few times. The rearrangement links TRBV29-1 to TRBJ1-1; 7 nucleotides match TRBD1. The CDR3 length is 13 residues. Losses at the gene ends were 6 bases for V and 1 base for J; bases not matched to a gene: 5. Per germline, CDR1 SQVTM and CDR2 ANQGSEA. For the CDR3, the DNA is TGCAGCGTCAGTCGACAGGGGAACACTGAAGCTTTCTTT. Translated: CSVSRQGNTEAFF.

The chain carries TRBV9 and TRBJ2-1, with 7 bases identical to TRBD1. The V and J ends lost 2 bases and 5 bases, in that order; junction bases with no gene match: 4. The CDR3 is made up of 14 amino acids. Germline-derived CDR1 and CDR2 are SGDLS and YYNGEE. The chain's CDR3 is CASSVGQVNNEQFF. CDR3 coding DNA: TGTGCCAGCAGCGTCGGACAGGTAAACAATGAGCAGTTCTTC. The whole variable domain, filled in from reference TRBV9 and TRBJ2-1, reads DSGVTQTPKHLITATGQRVTLRCSPRSGDLSVYWYQQSLDQGLQFLIQYYNGEERAKGNILERFSAQQFPDLHSELNLSSLELGDSALYFCASSVGQVNNEQFFGPGTRLTVL.

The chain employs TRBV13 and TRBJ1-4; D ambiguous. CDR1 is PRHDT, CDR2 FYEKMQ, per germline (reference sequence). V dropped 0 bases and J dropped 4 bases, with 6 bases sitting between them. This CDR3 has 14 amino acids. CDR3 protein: CASSLGQNNEKLFF. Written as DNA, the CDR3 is TGTGCCAGCAGCTTAGGGCAGAATAATGAAAAACTGTTTTTT. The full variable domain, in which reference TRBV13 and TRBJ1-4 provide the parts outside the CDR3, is AAGVIQSPRHLIKEKRETATLKCYPIPRHDTVYWYQQGPGQDPQFLISFYEKMQSDKGSIPDRFSAQQFSDYHSELNMSSLELGDSALYFCASSLGQNNEKLFFGSGTQLSVL.

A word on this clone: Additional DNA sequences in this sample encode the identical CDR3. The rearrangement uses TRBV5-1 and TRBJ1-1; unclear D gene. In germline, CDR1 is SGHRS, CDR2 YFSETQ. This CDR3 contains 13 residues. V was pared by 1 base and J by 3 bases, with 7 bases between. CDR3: CASSLSWDTEAFF. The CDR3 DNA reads TGCGCCAGCAGCTTGTCGTGGGACACTGAAGCTTTCTTT. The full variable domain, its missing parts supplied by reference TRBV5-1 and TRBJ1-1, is KAGVTQTPRYLIKTRGQQVTLSCSPISGHRSVSWYQQTPGQGLQFLFEYFSETQRNKGNFPGRFSGRQFSNSRSEMNVSTLELGDSALYLCASSLSWDTEAFFGQGTRLTVV.